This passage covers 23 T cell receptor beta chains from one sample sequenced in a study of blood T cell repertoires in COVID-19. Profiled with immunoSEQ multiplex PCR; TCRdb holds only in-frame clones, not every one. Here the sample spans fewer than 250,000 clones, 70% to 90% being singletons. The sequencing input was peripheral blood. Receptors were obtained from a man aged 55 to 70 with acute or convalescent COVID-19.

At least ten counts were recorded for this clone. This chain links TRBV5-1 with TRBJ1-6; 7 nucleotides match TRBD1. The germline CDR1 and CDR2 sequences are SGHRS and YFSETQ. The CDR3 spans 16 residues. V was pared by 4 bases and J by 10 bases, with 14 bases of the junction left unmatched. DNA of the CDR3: TGCGCCAGCAGCCCAATGGCAGGGGCAGGGGGGTCACCCCTCCACTTT. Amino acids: CASSPMAGAGGSPLHF.

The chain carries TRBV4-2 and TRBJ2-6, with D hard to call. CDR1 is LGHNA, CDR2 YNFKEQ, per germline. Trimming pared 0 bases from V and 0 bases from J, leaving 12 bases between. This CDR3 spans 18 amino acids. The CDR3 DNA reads TGTGCCAGCAGCCAAGATAGCTCCTTCCTCTCTGGGGCCAACGTCCTGACTTTC. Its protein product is CASSQDSSFLSGANVLTF.

The CDR3 loop is CAWTGYQGGSPLHF. The CDR3 region has the DNA TGTGCCTGGACGGGATACCAGGGGGGTTCACCCCTCCACTTT. The J gene is TRBJ1-6, the V gene TRBV30, with TRBD1 matching 7 bases. The CDR3 runs 14 residues. V trimming: 4 bases; J trimming: 9 bases; junction bases outside the gene matches: 9. Germline CDR1 GTSNPN, CDR2 SVGIG (reference sequence).

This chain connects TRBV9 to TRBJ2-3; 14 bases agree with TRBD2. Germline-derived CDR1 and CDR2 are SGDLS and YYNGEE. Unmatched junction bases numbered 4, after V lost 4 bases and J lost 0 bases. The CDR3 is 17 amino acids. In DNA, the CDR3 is TGTGCCAGCAGCCCCCGACTAGCGGGGGGGAGCACAGATACGCAGTATTTT. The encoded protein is CASSPRLAGGSTDTQYF.

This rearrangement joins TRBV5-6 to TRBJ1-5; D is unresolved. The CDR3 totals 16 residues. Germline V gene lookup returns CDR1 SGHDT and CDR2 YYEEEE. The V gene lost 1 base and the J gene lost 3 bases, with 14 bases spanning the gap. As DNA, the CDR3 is TGTGCCAGCAGCTTGAGAGACACTCTAGCCAATCAGCCCCAGCATTTT. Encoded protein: CASSLRDTLANQPQHF.

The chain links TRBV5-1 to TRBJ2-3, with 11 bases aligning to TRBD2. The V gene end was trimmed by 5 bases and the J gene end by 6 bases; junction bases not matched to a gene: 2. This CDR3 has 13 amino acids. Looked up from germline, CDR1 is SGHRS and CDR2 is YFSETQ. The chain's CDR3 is CASRLAGADTQYF. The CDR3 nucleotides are TGCGCCAGCAGACTAGCGGGGGCCGATACGCAGTATTTT.

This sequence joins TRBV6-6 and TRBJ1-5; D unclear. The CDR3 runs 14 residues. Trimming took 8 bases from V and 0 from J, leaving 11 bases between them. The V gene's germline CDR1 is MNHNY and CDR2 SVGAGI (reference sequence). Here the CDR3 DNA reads TGTGCCAGCTCCCTAGACGGTAGCAATCAGCCCCAGCATTTT. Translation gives CASSLDGSNQPQHF.

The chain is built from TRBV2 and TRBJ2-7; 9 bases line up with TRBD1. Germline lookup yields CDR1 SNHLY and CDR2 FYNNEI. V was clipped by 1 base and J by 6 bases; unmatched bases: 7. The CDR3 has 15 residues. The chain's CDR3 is CASSEERTGVREQYF. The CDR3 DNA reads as TGTGCCAGCAGTGAAGAAAGGACAGGGGTGCGCGAGCAGTACTTC.

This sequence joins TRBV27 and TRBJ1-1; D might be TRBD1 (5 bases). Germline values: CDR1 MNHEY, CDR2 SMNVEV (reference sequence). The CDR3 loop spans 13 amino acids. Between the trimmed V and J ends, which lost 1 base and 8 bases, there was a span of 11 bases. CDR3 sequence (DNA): TGTGCCAGCAGTTTATTTTGGAGGGACGAAGCTTTCTTT. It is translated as CASSLFWRDEAFF.

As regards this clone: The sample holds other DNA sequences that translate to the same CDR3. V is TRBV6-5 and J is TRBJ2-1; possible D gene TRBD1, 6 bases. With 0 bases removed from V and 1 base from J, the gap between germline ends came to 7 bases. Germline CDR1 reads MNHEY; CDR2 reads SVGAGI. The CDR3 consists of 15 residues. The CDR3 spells CASSYSGASYNEQFF. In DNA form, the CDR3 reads TGTGCCAGCAGTTACTCGGGGGCGTCCTACAATGAGCAGTTCTTC.

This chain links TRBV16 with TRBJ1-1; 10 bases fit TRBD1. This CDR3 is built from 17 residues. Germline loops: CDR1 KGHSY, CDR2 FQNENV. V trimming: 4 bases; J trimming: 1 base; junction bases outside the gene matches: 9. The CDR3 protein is CASSPRTGGFRNTEAFF. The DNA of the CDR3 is TGTGCCAGCAGCCCCAGGACAGGGGGGTTTCGGAACACTGAAGCTTTCTTT.

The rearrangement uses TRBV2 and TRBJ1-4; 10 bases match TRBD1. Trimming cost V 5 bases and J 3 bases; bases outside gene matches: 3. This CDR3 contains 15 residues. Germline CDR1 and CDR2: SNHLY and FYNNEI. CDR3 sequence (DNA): TGTGCCAGCAGTCCAGGACAGGGGGCTAATGAAAAACTGTTTTTT. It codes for CASSPGQGANEKLFF. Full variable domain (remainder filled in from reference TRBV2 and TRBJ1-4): EPEVTQTPSHQVTQMGQEVILRCVPISNHLYFYWYRQILGQKVEFLVSFYNNEISEKSEIFDDQFSVERPDGSNFTLKIRSTKLEDSAMYFCASSPGQGANEKLFFGSGTQLSVL.

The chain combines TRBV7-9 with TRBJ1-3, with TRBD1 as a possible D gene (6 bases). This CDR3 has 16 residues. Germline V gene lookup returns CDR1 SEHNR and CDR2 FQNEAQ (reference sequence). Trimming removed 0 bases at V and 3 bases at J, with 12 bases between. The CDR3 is CASSLAGQGNGNTIYF. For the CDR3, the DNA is TGTGCCAGCAGCTTAGCGGGGCAGGGGAATGGAAACACCATATATTTT.

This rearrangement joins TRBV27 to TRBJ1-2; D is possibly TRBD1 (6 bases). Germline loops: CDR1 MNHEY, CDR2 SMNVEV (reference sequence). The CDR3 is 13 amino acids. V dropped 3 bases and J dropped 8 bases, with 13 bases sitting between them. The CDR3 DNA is TGTGCCAGCAGTTTTTCAGGGGATCGAGGCTACACCTTC. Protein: CASSFSGDRGYTF.

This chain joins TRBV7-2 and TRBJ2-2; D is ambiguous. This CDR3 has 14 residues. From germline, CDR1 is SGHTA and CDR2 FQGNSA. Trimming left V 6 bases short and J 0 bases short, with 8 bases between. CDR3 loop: CASRAFTNTGELFF. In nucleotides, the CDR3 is TGTGCCAGCAGGGCCTTCACGAACACCGGGGAGCTGTTTTTT. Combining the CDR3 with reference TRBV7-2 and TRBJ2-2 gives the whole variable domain GAGVSQSPSNKVTEKGKDVELRCDPISGHTALYWYRQSLGQGLEFLIYFQGNSAPDKSGLPSDRFSAERTGGSVSTLTIQRTQQEDSAVYLCASRAFTNTGELFFGEGSRLTVL.

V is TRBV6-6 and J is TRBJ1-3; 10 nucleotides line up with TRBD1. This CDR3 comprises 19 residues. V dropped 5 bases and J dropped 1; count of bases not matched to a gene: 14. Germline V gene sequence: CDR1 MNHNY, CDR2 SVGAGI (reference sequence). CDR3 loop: CASSPQTGGAVVSGNTIYF. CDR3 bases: TGTGCCAGCAGTCCCCAGACAGGGGGCGCGGTCGTATCTGGAAACACCATATATTTT.

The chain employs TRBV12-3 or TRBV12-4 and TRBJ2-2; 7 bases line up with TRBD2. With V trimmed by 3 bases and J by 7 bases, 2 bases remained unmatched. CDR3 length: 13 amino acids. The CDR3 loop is CASSFGGNGELFF. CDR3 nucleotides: TGTGCCAGCAGTTTCGGGGGGAACGGGGAGCTGTTTTTT.

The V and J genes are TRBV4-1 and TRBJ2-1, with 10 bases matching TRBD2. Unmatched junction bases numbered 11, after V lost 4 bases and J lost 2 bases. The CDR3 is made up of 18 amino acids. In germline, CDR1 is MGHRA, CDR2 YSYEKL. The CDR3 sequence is CASSLPSGGRGTYNEQFF. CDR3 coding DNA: TGCGCCAGCAGCCTACCTAGCGGGGGACGCGGCACCTACAATGAGCAGTTCTTC.

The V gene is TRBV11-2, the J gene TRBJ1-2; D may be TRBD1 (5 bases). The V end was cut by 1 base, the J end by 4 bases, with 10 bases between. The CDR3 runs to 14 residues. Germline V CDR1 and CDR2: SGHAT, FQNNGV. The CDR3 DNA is TGTGCCAGCAGCTTAGTAGGGGCAGCCTATGGCTACACCTTC. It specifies CASSLVGAAYGYTF.

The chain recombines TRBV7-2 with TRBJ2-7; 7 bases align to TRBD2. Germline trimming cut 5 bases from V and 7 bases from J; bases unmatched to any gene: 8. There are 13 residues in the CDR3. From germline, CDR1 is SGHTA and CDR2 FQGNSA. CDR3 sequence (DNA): TGTGCCAGCAGCCAAAGCGGGGTTCAAGAGCAGTACTTC. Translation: CASSQSGVQEQYF.

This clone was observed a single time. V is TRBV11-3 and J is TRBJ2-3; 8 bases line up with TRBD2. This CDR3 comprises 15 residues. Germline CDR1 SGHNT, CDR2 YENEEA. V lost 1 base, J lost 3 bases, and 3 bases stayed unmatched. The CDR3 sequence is CASSLASGGTDTQYF. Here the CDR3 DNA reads TGTGCCAGCAGCTTAGCGAGCGGGGGAACAGATACGCAGTATTTT.

The CDR3 loop is CASSLWGGAPSGDTQYF. The CDR3 DNA sequence: TGTGCCAGCAGCTTATGGGGCGGGGCCCCTAGCGGGGATACGCAGTATTTT. The V gene is TRBV7-3, the J gene TRBJ2-3; 8 nucleotides line up with TRBD2. Germline V gene data show CDR1 as SGHTA and CDR2 as FQGTGA. The CDR3 runs to 17 residues. J lost 6 bases, V lost 2 bases, and 13 bases had no gene match. The whole variable domain, filled in from reference TRBV7-3 and TRBJ2-3, reads GAGVSQTPSNKVTEKGKYVELRCDPISGHTALYWYRQSLGQGPEFLIYFQGTGAADDSGLPNDRFFAVRPEGSVSTLKIQRTERGDSAVYLCASSLWGGAPSGDTQYFGPGTRLTVL.

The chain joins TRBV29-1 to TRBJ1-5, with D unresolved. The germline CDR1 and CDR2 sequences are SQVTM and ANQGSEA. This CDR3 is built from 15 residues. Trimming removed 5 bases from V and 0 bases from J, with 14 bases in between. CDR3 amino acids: CSVTMSVDSNQPQHF. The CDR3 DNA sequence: TGCAGCGTTACCATGTCCGTAGATAGCAATCAGCCCCAGCATTTT. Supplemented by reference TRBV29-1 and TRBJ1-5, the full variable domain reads SAVISQKPSRDICQRGTSLTIQCQVDSQVTMMFWYRQQPGQSLTLIATANQGSEATYESGFVIDKFPISRPNLTFSTLTVSNMSPEDSSIYLCSVTMSVDSNQPQHFGDGTRLSIL.